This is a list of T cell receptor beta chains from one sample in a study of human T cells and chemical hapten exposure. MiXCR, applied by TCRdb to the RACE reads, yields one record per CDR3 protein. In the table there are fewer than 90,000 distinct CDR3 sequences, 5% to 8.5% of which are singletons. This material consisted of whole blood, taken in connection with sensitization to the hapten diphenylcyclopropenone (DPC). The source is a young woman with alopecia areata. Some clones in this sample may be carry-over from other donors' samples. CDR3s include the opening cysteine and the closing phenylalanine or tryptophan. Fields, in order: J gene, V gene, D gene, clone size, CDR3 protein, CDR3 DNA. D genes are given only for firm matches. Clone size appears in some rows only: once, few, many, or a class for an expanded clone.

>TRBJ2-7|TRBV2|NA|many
CASSEQNYEQYF
TGTGCCAGCAGTGAACAGAACTACGAGCAGTACTTC
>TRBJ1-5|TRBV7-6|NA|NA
CASSQNEGNQPQHF
TGTGCCAGCAGCCAAAATGAGGGCAATCAGCCCCAGCATTTT
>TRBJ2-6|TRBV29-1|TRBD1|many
CSVVGTGLAGANVLTF
TGCAGCGTTGTGGGGACAGGGCTTGCTGGGGCCAACGTCCTGACTTTC
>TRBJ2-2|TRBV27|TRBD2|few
CASKLTSGGANTGELFF
TGTGCCAGCAAATTAACTAGCGGGGGCGCGAACACCGGGGAGCTGTTTTTT
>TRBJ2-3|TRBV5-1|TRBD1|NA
CASSWSDRGDTQYF
TGCGCCAGCAGCTGGAGTGACAGGGGCGATACGCAGTATTTT
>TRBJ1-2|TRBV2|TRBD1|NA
CASRGGQGIIYGYTF
TGTGCCAGCAGGGGGGGACAGGGAATTATCTATGGCTACACCTTC
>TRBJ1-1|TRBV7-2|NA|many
CASSSGVRAFF
TGTGCCAGCAGCTCGGGGGTTAGGGCTTTCTTT
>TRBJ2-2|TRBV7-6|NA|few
CATTRQGIAGELFF
TGTGCCACCACGCGCCAGGGGATCGCCGGGGAGCTGTTTTTT
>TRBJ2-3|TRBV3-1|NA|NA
CASSQIPSSTDTQYF
TGTGCCAGCAGCCAAATACCTAGCTCGACAGATACGCAGTATTTT
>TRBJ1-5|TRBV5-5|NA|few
CASSPDVDLHQPQHF
TGTGCCAGCAGCCCGGACGTTGATCTACATCAGCCCCAGCATTTT
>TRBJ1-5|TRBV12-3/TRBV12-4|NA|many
CASSLTPRGNQPQHF
TGTGCCAGCAGTTTAACCCCAAGGGGCAATCAGCCCCAGCATTTT
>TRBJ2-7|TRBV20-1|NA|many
CSAAPDPRYEQYF
TGCAGTGCCGCCCCGGACCCCCGCTACGAGCAGTACTTC
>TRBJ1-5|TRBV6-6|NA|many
CASSYSFDQPQHF
TGTGCCAGCAGTTACTCCTTCGATCAGCCCCAGCATTTT
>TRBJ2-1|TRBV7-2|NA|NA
CASSNYNEQFF
TGTGCCAGCAGCAACTACAATGAGCAGTTCTTC
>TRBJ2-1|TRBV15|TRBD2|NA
CATSRDELAGGYNEQFF
TGTGCCACCAGCAGAGATGAACTAGCGGGGGGATACAATGAGCAGTTCTTC
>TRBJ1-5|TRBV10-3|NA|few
CAISPTVSQPQHF
TGTGCCATCAGCCCGACAGTGAGCCAGCCCCAGCATTTT
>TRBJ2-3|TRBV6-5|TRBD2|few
CASREAGGTDTQYF
TGTGCCAGCCGGGAAGCGGGGGGCACAGATACGCAGTATTTT
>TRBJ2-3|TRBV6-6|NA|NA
CATNKGHTDTQYF
TGTGCCACAAACAAGGGGCACACAGATACGCAGTATTTT
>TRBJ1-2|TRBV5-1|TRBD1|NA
CASSRGDSTANYGYTF
TGCGCCAGCAGCCGGGGGGACAGCACAGCTAACTATGGCTACACCTTC
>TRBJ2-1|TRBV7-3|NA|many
CASSLGSYNEQFF
TGTGCCAGCAGCTTAGGGAGTTACAATGAGCAGTTCTTC
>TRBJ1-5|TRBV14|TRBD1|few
CASSQDQDRGGGNQPQHF
TGTGCCAGCAGCCAAGATCAGGACAGGGGAGGAGGGAATCAGCCCCAGCATTTT
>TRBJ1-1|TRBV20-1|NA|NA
CSAPDRLMNTEAFF
TGCAGTGCTCCTGACAGACTCATGAACACTGAAGCTTTCTTT
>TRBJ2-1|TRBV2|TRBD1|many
CASSRDSQIYNEQFF
TGTGCCAGCAGTCGGGACAGCCAAATCTACAATGAGCAGTTCTTC
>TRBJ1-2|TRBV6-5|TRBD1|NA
CASSYTGQGRAYGYTF
TGTGCCAGCAGTTACACTGGACAGGGAAGGGCTTATGGCTACACCTTC
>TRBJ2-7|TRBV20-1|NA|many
CSARQGREQYF
TGCAGTGCTAGACAGGGCCGCGAGCAGTACTTC
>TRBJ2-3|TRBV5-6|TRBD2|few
CASSLVKRGSTDTQYF
TGTGCCAGCAGCTTGGTTAAGCGGGGCAGCACAGATACGCAGTATTTT
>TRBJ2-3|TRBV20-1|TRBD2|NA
CSATPGGGGPDTQYF
TGCAGTGCTACCCCGGGGGGGGGGGGTCCAGATACGCAGTATTTT
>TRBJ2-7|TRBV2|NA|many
CASSEGGRNPHYEQYF
TGTGCCAGCAGTGAAGGGGGTCGGAACCCGCACTACGAGCAGTACTTC
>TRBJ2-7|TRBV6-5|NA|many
CASSYSQGRNEQYF
TGTGCCAGCAGTTACTCGCAGGGTCGGAACGAGCAGTACTTC
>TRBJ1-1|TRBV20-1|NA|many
CSATPSRKGTEAFF
TGCAGTGCTACACCATCGCGGAAGGGCACTGAAGCTTTCTTT
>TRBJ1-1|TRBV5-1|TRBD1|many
CASSLEGQENTEAFF
TGCGCCAGCAGCTTGGAGGGACAGGAGAACACTGAAGCTTTCTTT
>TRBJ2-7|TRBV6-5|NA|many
CASSYFPGSSYEQYF
TGTGCCAGCAGTTACTTCCCAGGGAGCTCCTACGAGCAGTACTTC
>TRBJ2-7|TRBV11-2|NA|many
CASSPLLSTIGRNEQYF
TGTGCCAGCAGCCCGCTCCTTTCGACGATTGGACGTAACGAGCAGTACTTC
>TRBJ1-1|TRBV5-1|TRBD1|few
CASSFGADRSKAFF
TGCGCCAGCAGCTTTGGAGCGGACAGGTCTAAAGCTTTCTTT
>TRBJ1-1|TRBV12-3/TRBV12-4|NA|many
CASSLIQVNTEAFF
TGTGCCAGCAGTCTAATCCAAGTGAACACTGAAGCTTTCTTT
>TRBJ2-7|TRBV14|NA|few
CASSQSGFEQYF
TGTGCCAGCAGCCAATCCGGTTTCGAGCAGTACTTC
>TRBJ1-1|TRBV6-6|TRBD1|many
CASSEVQGSEAFF
TGTGCCAGCAGTGAAGTACAGGGGTCGGAAGCTTTCTTT
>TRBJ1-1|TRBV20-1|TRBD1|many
CSAPPDRVGTEAFF
TGCAGTGCTCCGCCGGACAGGGTAGGAACTGAAGCTTTCTTT
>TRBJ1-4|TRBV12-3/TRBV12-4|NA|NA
CASKQTRMAEKLFF
TGTGCCAGCAAGCAAACCCGGATGGCTGAAAAACTGTTTTTT
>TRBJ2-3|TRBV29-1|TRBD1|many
CSVRQGSQYDTQYF
TGCAGCGTTAGACAGGGTAGTCAGTACGATACGCAGTATTTT
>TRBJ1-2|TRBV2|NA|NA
CASSGLMAANYGYTF
TGTGCCAGCAGCGGACTTATGGCCGCTAACTATGGCTACACCTTC
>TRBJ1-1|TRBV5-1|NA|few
CASSLASTTEAFF
TGCGCCAGCAGCTTGGCCAGTACCACTGAAGCTTTCTTT
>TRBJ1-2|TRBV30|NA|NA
CAWSVSGGMNGYTF
TGTGCCTGGAGTGTGTCGGGGGGGATGAATGGCTACACCTTC
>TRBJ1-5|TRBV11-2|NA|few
CASSLGFPNQPQHF
TGTGCCAGCAGCTTAGGTTTCCCCAATCAGCCCCAGCATTTT
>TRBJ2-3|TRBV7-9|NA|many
CASSASRGSTDTQYF
TGTGCCAGCAGCGCTAGCAGGGGAAGCACAGATACGCAGTATTTT
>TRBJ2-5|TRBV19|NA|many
CASSTNRLGRETQYF
TGTGCCAGTAGTACTAATAGACTAGGTCGAGAGACCCAGTACTTC
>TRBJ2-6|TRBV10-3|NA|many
CAISESGAAGANVLTF
TGTGCCATCAGTGAGTCTGGGGCAGCTGGGGCCAACGTCCTGACTTTC
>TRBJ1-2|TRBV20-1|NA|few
CSANWQGLGYTF
TGCAGTGCTAATTGGCAGGGCTTGGGCTACACCTTC
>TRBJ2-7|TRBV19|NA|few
CASSLRGHGSYEQYF
TGTGCCAGTAGTTTGCGCGGACACGGTTCCTACGAGCAGTACTTC
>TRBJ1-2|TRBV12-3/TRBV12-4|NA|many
CAVGGFDYGYTF
TGTGCCGTAGGGGGTTTTGACTATGGCTACACCTTC
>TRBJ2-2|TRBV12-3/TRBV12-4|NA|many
CASSRGATPNTGELFF
TGTGCCAGCAGCCGGGGGGCGACCCCGAACACCGGGGAGCTGTTTTTT
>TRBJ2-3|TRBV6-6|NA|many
CASSYPQGADNTDTQYF
TGTGCCAGCAGTTACCCCCAAGGAGCGGATAACACAGATACGCAGTATTTT
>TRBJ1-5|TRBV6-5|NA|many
CASSYSRHAGVNNQPQHF
TGTGCCAGCAGTTACTCGAGGCATGCGGGAGTTAACAATCAGCCCCAGCATTTT
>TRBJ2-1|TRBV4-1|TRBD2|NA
CASSLTGSGGAPYYNEQFF
TGCGCCAGCAGCCTAACGGGTAGCGGGGGGGCTCCCTACTACAATGAGCAGTTCTTC
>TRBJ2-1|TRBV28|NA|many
CASSLTSPNEQFF
TGTGCCAGCAGTCTTACTAGTCCGAATGAGCAGTTCTTC
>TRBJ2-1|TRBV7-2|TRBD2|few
CASSHRVAGYEQFF
TGTGCCAGCAGCCACCGGGTAGCGGGGTATGAGCAGTTCTTC
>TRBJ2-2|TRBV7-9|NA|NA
CASSFQGGTPVGELFF
TGTGCCAGCAGCTTCCAGGGGGGGACCCCTGTCGGGGAGCTGTTTTTT